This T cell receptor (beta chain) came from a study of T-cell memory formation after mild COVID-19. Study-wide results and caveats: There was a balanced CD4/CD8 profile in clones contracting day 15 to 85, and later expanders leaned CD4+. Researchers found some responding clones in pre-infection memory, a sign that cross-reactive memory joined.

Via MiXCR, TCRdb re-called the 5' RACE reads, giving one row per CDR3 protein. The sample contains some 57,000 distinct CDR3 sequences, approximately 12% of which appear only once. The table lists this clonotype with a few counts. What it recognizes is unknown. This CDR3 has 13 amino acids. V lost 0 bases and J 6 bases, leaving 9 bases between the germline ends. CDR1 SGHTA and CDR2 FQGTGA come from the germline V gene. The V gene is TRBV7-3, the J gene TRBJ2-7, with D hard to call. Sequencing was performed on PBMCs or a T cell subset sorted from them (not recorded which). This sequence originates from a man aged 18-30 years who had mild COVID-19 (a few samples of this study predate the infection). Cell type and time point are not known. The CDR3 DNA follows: TGTGCCAGCAGCTTAACCTCTTACTCCGAGCAGTACTTC. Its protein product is CASSLTSYSEQYF.